These 25 T cell receptor beta chains were all obtained from the same sample, sequenced in a study of shared clonotypes between healthy human individuals. Data came from immunoSEQ multiplex PCR; TCRdb stores just in-frame clones and leaves some out. Here the sample spans 2 million to 2.5 million clones, 90% to 97% being singletons. Sequencing input: naive CD4+ T cells sorted from blood. As to subset: CD45RA+ positively selected. These receptor sequences come from a man between 18 and 35 years old in good health.

In its sample, this clone was seen once. In the same sample, other DNA sequences code for this CDR3. The V and J genes are TRBV5-1 and TRBJ1-2, with D uncertain. This CDR3 spans 13 amino acids. Germline lookup yields CDR1 SGHRS and CDR2 YFSETQ. V lost 0 bases to trimming and J lost 4 bases, with 7 bases between them. The CDR3 loop is CASSLGELYGYTF. CDR3 bases: TGCGCCAGCAGCTTGGGGGAGCTCTATGGCTACACCTTC.

The genes are TRBV1 and TRBJ2-3; the table gives TRBD2 as D, unverified against the DNA. TRBV1 is given as a pseudogene. The CDR3 has 16 residues. The CDR3 spells CTSSRSRRGSTDTQYF. Written as DNA, the CDR3 is TGCACCAGCAGCCGGTCGAGGCGGGGGAGCACAGATACGCAGTATTTT.

This chain links TRBV28 with TRBJ1-5; 8 bases are a match to TRBD1. The germline gives CDR1 MDHEN, CDR2 SYDVKM. CDR3 length: 15 residues. The trim removed 7 bases at V and 5 bases at J, leaving 10 bases unmatched. The CDR3: CASNERDRPYQPQHF. CDR3 nucleotides: TGTGCCAGCAACGAACGGGACAGGCCCTATCAGCCCCAGCATTTT.

The rearrangement joins TRBV9 to TRBJ2-5; D is possibly TRBD1 (5 bases). The CDR3 has 14 residues. Germline CDR1 reads SGDLS; CDR2 reads YYNGEE. Trimming took off 3 bases at V and 4 bases at J, with 13 bases between the two ends. The CDR3 sequence: CASSERTRGETQYF. The CDR3 DNA reads as TGTGCCAGCAGCGAGAGGACAAGGGGAGAGACCCAGTACTTC. Together with reference TRBV9 and TRBJ2-5, the CDR3 gives the full variable domain: DSGVTQTPKHLITATGQRVTLRCSPRSGDLSVYWYQQSLDQGLQFLIQYYNGEERAKGNILERFSAQQFPDLHSELNLSSLELGDSALYFCASSERTRGETQYFGPGTRLLVL.

V and J are TRBV11-2 and TRBJ2-3; 12 nucleotides align to TRBD2. The trim removed 5 bases at V and 1 base at J, leaving 4 bases unmatched. CDR3 size: 16 residues. Germline V gene sequence: CDR1 SGHAT, CDR2 FQNNGV. This CDR3 reads CASSPSGRVRTDTQYF. CDR3 coding DNA: TGTGCCAGCAGCCCTAGCGGGAGGGTTCGCACAGATACGCAGTATTTT. Drawing the rest from reference TRBV11-2 and TRBJ2-3, the complete variable domain is EAGVAQSPRYKIIEKRQSVAFWCNPISGHATLYWYQQILGQGPKLLIQFQNNGVVDDSQLPKDRFSAERLKGVDSTLKIQPAKLEDSAVYLCASSPSGRVRTDTQYFGPGTRLTVL.

The chain employs TRBV7-9 and TRBJ2-4; a weak D match, TRBD2 (6 bases). The V and J ends lost 4 bases and 7 bases respectively, with 14 bases between them. Germline CDR1 is SEHNR and CDR2 is FQNEAQ (reference sequence). This CDR3 spans 14 amino acids. For the CDR3, the DNA is TGTGCCAGCAGCTCCCCCGGAGGGTTGAACATTCAGTACTTC. It specifies CASSSPGGLNIQYF.

The genes are TRBV2 and TRBJ1-1; D might be TRBD1 (5 bases). The V end was cut by 7 bases, the J end by 0 bases, with 9 bases between. Per the germline V gene, CDR1 is SNHLY and CDR2 is FYNNEI. The length of the CDR3 is 13 residues. CDR3 protein: CASNPQVNTEAFF. For the CDR3, the DNA is TGTGCCAGCAATCCACAGGTGAACACTGAAGCTTTCTTT.

The chain links TRBV18 to TRBJ2-7; 11 bases match TRBD2. With 6 bases clipped from V and 3 bases from J, the junction kept 7 bases outside the gene matches. The CDR3 extends over 15 amino acids. Germline V lookup: CDR1 KGHSH, CDR2 LQKENI. CDR3 sequence: CASSLAGGLGYEQYF. The CDR3 region has the DNA TGTGCCAGCTCCCTAGCGGGAGGCCTCGGCTACGAGCAGTACTTC.

V usage is TRBV4-3 and J usage is TRBJ2-7; 10 bases line up with TRBD2. V shed 2 bases, J shed 1 base, and the junction held 5 bases outside the gene matches. The V gene's germline CDR1 is LGHNA and CDR2 YSLEER. This CDR3 has 16 amino acids. The CDR3 reads CASSQSSGSPSYEQYF. The CDR3 DNA reads TGCGCCAGCAGCCAATCTAGCGGGAGCCCTTCCTACGAGCAGTACTTC.

The V gene is TRBV5-1, the J gene TRBJ2-3; TRBD2 agrees at 10 bases. Per the germline V gene, CDR1 is SGHRS and CDR2 is YFSETQ. The CDR3 length is 15 residues. The V segment lost 2 bases and the J segment 5 bases; nucleotides outside the gene matches: 5. The CDR3 DNA follows: TGCGCCAGCAGCTTTATAGCGGGAGGACAAGATACGCAGTATTTT. Encoded protein: CASSFIAGGQDTQYF.

V usage is TRBV5-1 and J usage is TRBJ1-2; D is unclear. The ends were cut back, 4 bases at V and 5 bases at J, with 18 bases in the middle. The CDR3 consists of 15 residues. Germline CDR1 SGHRS, CDR2 YFSETQ. In DNA, the CDR3 is TGCGCCAGCAGCCCCCAGGAGGGCGGATTTTATGGCTACACCTTC. Its protein product is CASSPQEGGFYGYTF.

The V call is TRBV6-1, the J call TRBJ1-1; no definite D call. The CDR3 totals 13 residues. V dropped 8 bases and J dropped 1 base, with 11 bases sitting between them. The germline CDR1 and CDR2 sequences are MNHNS and SASEGT. CDR3 amino acids: CASGQDPNTEAFF. Here the CDR3 DNA reads TGTGCCAGCGGCCAGGACCCGAACACTGAAGCTTTCTTT.

Concerning this clone itself: Other DNA variants within this sample encode the same CDR3. This chain joins TRBV5-1 and TRBJ1-3, with D possibly TRBD1 on 5 matching bases. The CDR3 has 15 residues. V lost 0 bases and J lost 4, with 11 bases in between. Looked up from germline, CDR1 is SGHRS and CDR2 is YFSETQ. The CDR3 bases are TGCGCCAGCAGCTTGGATGGGGGATCAGGAAACACCATATATTTT. Translation: CASSLDGGSGNTIYF.

The rearrangement joins TRBV6-1 to TRBJ1-1; a possible D gene is TRBD1 (5 bases). Trimming removed 6 bases from V and 3 bases from J, with 11 bases in between. Germline lookup yields CDR1 MNHNS and CDR2 SASEGT. This CDR3 region has 13 residues. The CDR3 is CASSRGWDTEAFF. The CDR3, as DNA: TGTGCCAGCAGCCGGGGCTGGGACACTGAAGCTTTCTTT.

The chain uses TRBV5-1 and TRBJ1-2; the match to TRBD1 covers 7 bases. This CDR3 has 13 residues. Trimming at V came to 5 bases and at J to 4 bases, leaving 5 bases not matched to a gene. Germline V lookup: CDR1 SGHRS, CDR2 YFSETQ. The CDR3 reads CASRQSGGYGYTF. CDR3 in DNA: TGCGCCAGCAGGCAGTCAGGGGGCTATGGCTACACCTTC.

This sequence joins TRBV30 and TRBJ2-6, with no clear D. V shed 8 bases and J shed 0 bases, with 8 bases lying between them. The CDR3 loop spans 13 amino acids. Germline V gene data show CDR1 as GTSNPN and CDR2 as SVGIG (reference sequence). CDR3 nucleotides: TGTGCCGCCAAAGGCTCTGGGGCCAACGTCCTGACTTTC. It yields the protein CAAKGSGANVLTF.

As for this clone: The conserved phenylalanine or tryptophan normally closing the CDR3 is absent here, so this likely arose from a read error. Because the CDR3's place on the DNA is in doubt, the DNA is left out and the CDR3 is given as listed by TCRdb. J is TRBJ1-2 and V is TRBV29-1; the listed D gene, TRBD1, was not tested against the DNA. CDR1 is SQVTM, CDR2 ANQGSEA, per germline. Both ends counted, the CDR3 spans 11 residues. This CDR3 is CSVLPGQASRT.

The table lists this clone with many counts. The rearrangement uses TRBV7-6 and TRBJ1-5; 8 positions match TRBD1. The CDR3 is made up of 17 amino acids. Unmatched junction bases numbered 8, after V lost 4 bases and J lost 0 bases. Looked up from germline, CDR1 is SGHVS and CDR2 is FNYEAQ. The CDR3: CASSSRTGPYSNQPQHF. The CDR3 region has the DNA TGTGCCAGCAGCTCACGGACAGGGCCGTATAGCAATCAGCCCCAGCATTTT.

This clone has only a few counts. V gene TRBV10-3 combines with J gene TRBJ1-6; tentatively, D is TRBD1 (5 bases). Deletions cut 10 bases from V and 9 bases from J, with 13 bases between. The CDR3 spans 12 residues. Per germline, CDR1 ENHRY and CDR2 SYGVKD. CDR3 in DNA: TGTGCCACCCAGGGTGATTCTTCACCCCTCCACTTT. It encodes CATQGDSSPLHF.

The rearrangement links TRBV10-2 to TRBJ1-1, with TRBD1 identical over 7 bases. The germline V gene has CDR1 WSHSY and CDR2 SAAADI. The CDR3 is 15 amino acids. The J segment lost 2 bases and the V segment lost 6 bases, leaving 9 bases of the junction unmatched. CDR3 bases: TGCGCCAGCAGAATACCGGGACAGCGAAACACTGAAGCTTTCTTT. This translates into CASRIPGQRNTEAFF.

This chain connects TRBV6-5 to TRBJ2-7, with D possibly being TRBD2 (5 bases). In germline, CDR1 is MNHEY, CDR2 SVGAGI. CDR3 size: 14 residues. Trimming left V 6 bases short and J 1 base short, with 13 bases between. CDR3 nucleotides: TGTGCCAGCAGATCCTTCGGGGAATCCTACGAGCAGTACTTC. Amino acids: CASRSFGESYEQYF.

This rearrangement joins TRBV7-9 to TRBJ2-1, with 7 nucleotides matching TRBD2. J gave up 4 bases and V 5 bases, and 2 bases lay outside the gene matches. CDR3 length: 13 residues. Germline lookup yields CDR1 SEHNR and CDR2 FQNEAQ (reference sequence). CDR3 in amino acids: CASSAGVYNEQFF. The CDR3 bases are TGTGCCAGCAGCGCGGGGGTTTACAATGAGCAGTTCTTC.

This sequence joins TRBV7-8 and TRBJ2-5; D is unresolved. This CDR3 is 13 amino acids long. Germline CDR1 and CDR2: SGHVS and FQNEAQ. The germline V and J ends were trimmed by 2 bases and 5 bases, with 9 bases remaining between them. CDR3 amino acids: CASSLRRAETQYF. For the CDR3, the DNA is TGTGCCAGCAGCTTACGCCGAGCGGAGACCCAGTACTTC.

The rearrangement joins TRBV14 to TRBJ1-1; D is undetermined. The V end lost 9 bases, the J end lost 2 bases, and 22 bases lay between the germline ends. The germline V gene has CDR1 SGHDN and CDR2 FVKESK. This CDR3 comprises 16 residues. Here the CDR3 reads CASKPGGTVGNTEAFF. The CDR3 nucleotides are TGTGCCAGTAAGCCGGGTGGAACAGTGGGAAACACTGAAGCTTTCTTT.

The V and J genes are TRBV11-2 and TRBJ1-6; D perhaps matches TRBD1 (5 bases). The CDR3 loop spans 19 amino acids. The V gene lost 0 bases and the J gene lost 0 bases, with 15 bases spanning the gap. In germline, CDR1 is SGHAT, CDR2 FQNNGV. The CDR3 protein is CASSLDVEGKSSYNSPLHF. The DNA of the CDR3 is TGTGCCAGCAGCTTAGACGTGGAGGGGAAGAGCTCCTATAATTCACCCCTCCACTTT.